A single sample gave rise to the 5 T cell receptor beta chains below, sequenced in a study of CD8 T cells in ankylosing spondylitis. TCRdb called the 5' RACE reads again in MiXCR, with one record for every CDR3 protein. The data contain about 250,000 distinct CDR3 sequences, roughly 32% of them singletons. Sequencing was done on a sample of blood, either unsorted or a sorted T cell fraction (not recorded which). Source of these receptors: a male donor with ankylosing spondylitis or in good health (not recorded which).

As for this clonotype: The junction departs from germline at one end; a sequencing error may be responsible. CDR3 amino acids: CASSPDRGPGANGLTF. CDR3 sequence (DNA): TGTGCCAGCAGCCCAGACAGGGGGCCTGGGGCCAACGGCCTGACTTTC. The gene calls are TRBV13 and TRBJ2-6; 10 positions match TRBD1. CDR3 size: 16 residues. Germline V gene data show CDR1 as PRHDT and CDR2 as FYEKMQ (reference sequence). Looking up the rest from reference TRBV13 and TRBJ2-6 gives the full variable domain: AAGVIQSPRHLIKEKRETATLKCYPIPRHDTVYWYQQGPGQDPQFLISFYEKMQSDKGSIPDRFSAQQFSDYHSELNMSSLELGDSALYFCASSPDRGPGANGLTFGAGSRLTVL.

The chain combines TRBV12-3 or TRBV12-4 with TRBJ2-2, with D tentatively TRBD1 (6 bases). V lost 3 bases and J lost 6, with 20 bases in between. This CDR3 has 17 amino acids. The CDR3 spells CASSFMGGGRNAGELFF. DNA for the CDR3: TGTGCCAGCAGTTTCATGGGTGGGGGCCGAAACGCCGGGGAGCTGTTTTTT.

The chain is built from TRBV10-2 and TRBJ2-3; D may correspond to TRBD1 or TRBD2 (5 bases each). Germline loops: CDR1 WSHSY, CDR2 SAAADI. V gave up 2 bases and J gave up 6 bases, with 12 bases separating them. There are 14 residues in the CDR3. CDR3 loop: CASSEGDLWDTQYF. In DNA form, the CDR3 reads TGCGCCAGCAGTGAGGGGGACCTCTGGGATACGCAGTATTTT.

In this sample, this clonotype turned up a few times. The chain employs TRBV24-1 and TRBJ2-3; the match to TRBD1 covers 7 bases. The CDR3 is 18 amino acids. V trimming: 3 bases; J trimming: 2 bases; junction bases outside the gene matches: 13. Germline values: CDR1 KGHDR, CDR2 SFDVKD. In DNA, the CDR3 is TGTGCCACCAGTGATCCCACCGACAGGGAAGGGGACACAGATACGCAGTATTTT. Its protein product is CATSDPTDREGDTDTQYF.

The chain uses TRBV10-3 and TRBJ2-7, with a weak D call TRBD1 (6 bases). The V and J ends lost 5 bases and 3 bases respectively, with 17 bases between them. This CDR3 is 15 amino acids long. Per the germline V gene, CDR1 is ENHRY and CDR2 is SYGVKD. The CDR3 sequence is CAISRYTQGHYEQYF. The CDR3 DNA reads as TGTGCCATCAGTAGATACACACAGGGCCACTACGAGCAGTACTTC.